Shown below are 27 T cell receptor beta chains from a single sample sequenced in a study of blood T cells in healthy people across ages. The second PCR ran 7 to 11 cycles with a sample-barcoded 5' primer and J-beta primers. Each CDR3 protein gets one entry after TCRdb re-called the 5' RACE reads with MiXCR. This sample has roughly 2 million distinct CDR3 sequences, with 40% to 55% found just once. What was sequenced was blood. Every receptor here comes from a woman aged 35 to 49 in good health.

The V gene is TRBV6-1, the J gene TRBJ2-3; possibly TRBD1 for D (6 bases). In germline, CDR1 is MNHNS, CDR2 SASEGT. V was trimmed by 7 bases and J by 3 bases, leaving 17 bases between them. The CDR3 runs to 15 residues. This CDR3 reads CASKDSSRATDTQYF. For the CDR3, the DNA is TGTGCCAGCAAGGACAGCAGTCGTGCAACAGATACGCAGTATTTT.

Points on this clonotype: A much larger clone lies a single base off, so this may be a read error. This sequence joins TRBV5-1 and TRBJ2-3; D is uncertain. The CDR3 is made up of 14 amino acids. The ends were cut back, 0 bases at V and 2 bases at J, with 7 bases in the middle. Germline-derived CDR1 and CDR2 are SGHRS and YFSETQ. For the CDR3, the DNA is TGCGCCAGCAGCTTGGAACAGATCACAGATACGCAGTATTTT. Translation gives CASSLEQITDTQYF.

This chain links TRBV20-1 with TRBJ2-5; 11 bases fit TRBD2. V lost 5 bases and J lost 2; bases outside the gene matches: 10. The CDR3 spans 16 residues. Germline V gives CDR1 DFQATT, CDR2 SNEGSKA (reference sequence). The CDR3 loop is CSAEATWTSGQETQYF. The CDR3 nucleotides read TGCAGTGCTGAGGCCACCTGGACTAGCGGGCAAGAGACCCAGTACTTC.

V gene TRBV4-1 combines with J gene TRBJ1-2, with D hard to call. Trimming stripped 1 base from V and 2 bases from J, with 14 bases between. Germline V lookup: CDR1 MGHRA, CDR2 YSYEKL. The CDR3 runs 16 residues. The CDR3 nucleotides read TGCGCCAGCAGCCAAGCTTTTCTGAACGGAAACTATGGCTACACCTTC. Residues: CASSQAFLNGNYGYTF.

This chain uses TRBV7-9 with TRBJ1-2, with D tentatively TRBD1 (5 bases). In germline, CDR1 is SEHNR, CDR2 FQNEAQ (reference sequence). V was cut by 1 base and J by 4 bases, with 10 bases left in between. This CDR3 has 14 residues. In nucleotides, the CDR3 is TGTGCCAGCAGCTTAGTGGACAATAGCTATGGCTACACCTTC. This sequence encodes CASSLVDNSYGYTF. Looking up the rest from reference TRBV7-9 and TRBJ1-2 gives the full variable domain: DTGVSQNPRHKITKRGQNVTFRCDPISEHNRLYWYRQTLGQGPEFLTYFQNEAQLEKSRLLSDRFSAERPKGSFSTLEIQRTEQGDSAMYLCASSLVDNSYGYTFGSGTRLTVV.

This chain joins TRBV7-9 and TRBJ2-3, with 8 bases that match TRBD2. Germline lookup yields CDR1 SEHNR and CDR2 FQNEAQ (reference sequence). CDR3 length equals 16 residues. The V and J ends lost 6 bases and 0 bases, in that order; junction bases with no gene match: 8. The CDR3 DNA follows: TGTGCCAGCAGATCCCGACTAGCGTCTAGCACAGATACGCAGTATTTT. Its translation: CASRSRLASSTDTQYF.

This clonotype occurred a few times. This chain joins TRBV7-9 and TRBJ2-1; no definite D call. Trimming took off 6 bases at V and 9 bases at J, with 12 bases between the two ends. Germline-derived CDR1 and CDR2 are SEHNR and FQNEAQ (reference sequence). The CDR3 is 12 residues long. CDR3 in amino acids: CASRSTRSEQFF. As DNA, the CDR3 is TGTGCCAGCAGATCGACGCGGAGTGAGCAGTTCTTC.

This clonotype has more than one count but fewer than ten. CDR3 protein: CASSQTGYNNEQFF. Here the CDR3 DNA reads TGTGCCAGCAGCCAAACAGGATACAACAATGAGCAGTTCTTC. The chain uses TRBV6-5 and TRBJ2-1; TRBD1 might be the D (5 bases). Germline CDR1 reads MNHEY; CDR2 reads SVGAGI. The CDR3 extends over 14 amino acids. V lost 6 bases to trimming and J lost 5 bases, with 14 bases between them.

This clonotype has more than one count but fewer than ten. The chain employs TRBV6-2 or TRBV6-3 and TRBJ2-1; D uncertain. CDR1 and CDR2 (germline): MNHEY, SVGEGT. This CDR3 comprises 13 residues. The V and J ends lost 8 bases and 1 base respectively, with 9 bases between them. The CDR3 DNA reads TGTGCCAGCGCGACGAGTTCCTACAATGAGCAGTTCTTC. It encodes CASATSSYNEQFF.

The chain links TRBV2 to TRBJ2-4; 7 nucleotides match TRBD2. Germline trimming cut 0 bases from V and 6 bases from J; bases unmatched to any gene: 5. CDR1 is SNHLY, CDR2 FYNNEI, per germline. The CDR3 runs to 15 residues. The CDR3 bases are TGTGCCAGCAGTGAAGCGGGAGGGGCCCCAAACATTCAGTACTTC. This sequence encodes CASSEAGGAPNIQYF.

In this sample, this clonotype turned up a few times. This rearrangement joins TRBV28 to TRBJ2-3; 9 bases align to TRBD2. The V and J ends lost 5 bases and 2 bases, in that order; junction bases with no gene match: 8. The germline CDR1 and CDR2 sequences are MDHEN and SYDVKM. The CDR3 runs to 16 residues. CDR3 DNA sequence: TGTGCCAGCAGTCCCGAGCGGGGGGCTGACACAGATACGCAGTATTTT. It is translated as CASSPERGADTDTQYF.

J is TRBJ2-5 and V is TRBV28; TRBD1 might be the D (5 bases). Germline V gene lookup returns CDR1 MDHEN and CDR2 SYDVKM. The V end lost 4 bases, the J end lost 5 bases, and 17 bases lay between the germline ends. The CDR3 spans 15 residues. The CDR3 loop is CASSSGLFKGETQYF. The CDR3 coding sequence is TGTGCCAGCAGTTCCGGGCTGTTTAAGGGGGAGACCCAGTACTTC.

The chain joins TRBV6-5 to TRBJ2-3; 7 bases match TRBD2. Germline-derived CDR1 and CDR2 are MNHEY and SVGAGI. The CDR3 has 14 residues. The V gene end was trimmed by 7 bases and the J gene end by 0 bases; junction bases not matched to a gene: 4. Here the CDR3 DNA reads TGTGCCAGCAAACTAGCGTTTAGCACAGATACGCAGTATTTT. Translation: CASKLAFSTDTQYF.

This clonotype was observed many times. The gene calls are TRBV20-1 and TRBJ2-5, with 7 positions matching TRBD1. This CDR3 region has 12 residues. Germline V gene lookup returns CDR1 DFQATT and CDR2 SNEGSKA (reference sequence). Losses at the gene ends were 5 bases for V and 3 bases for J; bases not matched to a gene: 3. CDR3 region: CSASGQKETQYF. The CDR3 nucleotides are TGCAGTGCTTCGGGACAGAAAGAGACCCAGTACTTC.

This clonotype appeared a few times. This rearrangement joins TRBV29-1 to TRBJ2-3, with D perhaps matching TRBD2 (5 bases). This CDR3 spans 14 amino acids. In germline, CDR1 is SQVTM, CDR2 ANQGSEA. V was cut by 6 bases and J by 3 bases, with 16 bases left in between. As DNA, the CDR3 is TGCAGCGTCCCGGGTAGTGGGAGAACAGATACGCAGTATTTT. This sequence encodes CSVPGSGRTDTQYF.

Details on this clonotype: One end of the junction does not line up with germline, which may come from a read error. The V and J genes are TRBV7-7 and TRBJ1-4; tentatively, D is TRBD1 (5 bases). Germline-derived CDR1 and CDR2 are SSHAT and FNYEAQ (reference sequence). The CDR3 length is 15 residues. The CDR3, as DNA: TGTGCTAGCAGCTCTGGGGCAGGGATATCTGAAAAACTGTTTTTT. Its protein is CASSSGAGISEKLFF.

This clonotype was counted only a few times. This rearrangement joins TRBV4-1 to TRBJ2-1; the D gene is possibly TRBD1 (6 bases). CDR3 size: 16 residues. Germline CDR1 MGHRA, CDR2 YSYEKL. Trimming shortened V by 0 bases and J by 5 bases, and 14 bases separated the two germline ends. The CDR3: CASSQDQGLADNEQFF. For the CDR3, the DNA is TGCGCCAGCAGCCAAGACCAGGGGCTAGCAGACAATGAGCAGTTCTTC.

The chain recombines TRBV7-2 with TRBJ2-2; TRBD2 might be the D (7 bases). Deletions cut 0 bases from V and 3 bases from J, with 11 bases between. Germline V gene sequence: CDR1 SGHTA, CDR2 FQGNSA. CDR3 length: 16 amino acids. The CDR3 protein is CASSLAGGPDTGELFF. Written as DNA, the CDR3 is TGTGCCAGCAGCTTAGCGGGGGGGCCAGACACCGGGGAGCTGTTTTTT.

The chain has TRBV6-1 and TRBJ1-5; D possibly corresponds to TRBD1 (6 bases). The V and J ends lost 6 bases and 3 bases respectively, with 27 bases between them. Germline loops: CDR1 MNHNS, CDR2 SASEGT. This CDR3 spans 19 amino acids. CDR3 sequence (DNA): TGTGCCAGCAGCCTCAAATTGTCCCAGGGGAGATTATCCAATCAGCCCCAGCATTTT. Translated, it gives CASSLKLSQGRLSNQPQHF.

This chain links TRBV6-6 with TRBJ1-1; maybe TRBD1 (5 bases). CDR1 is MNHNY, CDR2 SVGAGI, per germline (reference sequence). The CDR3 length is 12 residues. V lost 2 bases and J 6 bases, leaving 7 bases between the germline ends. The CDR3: CASSYVGAEAFF. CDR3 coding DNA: TGTGCCAGCAGTTACGTGGGGGCTGAAGCTTTCTTT.

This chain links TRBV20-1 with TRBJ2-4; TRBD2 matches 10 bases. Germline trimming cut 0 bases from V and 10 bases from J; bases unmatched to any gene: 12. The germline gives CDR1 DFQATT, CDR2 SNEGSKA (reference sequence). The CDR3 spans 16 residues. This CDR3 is CSARDFTERGGWIQYF. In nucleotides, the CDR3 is TGCAGTGCTAGAGATTTCACAGAGCGGGGGGGATGGATTCAGTACTTC.

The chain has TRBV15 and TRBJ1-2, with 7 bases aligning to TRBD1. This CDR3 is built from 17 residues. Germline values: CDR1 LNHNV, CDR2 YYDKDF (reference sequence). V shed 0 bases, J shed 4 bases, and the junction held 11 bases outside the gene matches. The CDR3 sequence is CATSRDRTGQHLYGYTF. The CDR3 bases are TGTGCCACCAGCAGAGATCGGACGGGACAGCACCTCTATGGCTACACCTTC. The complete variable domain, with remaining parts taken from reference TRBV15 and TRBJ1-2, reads DAMVIQNPRYQVTQFGKPVTLSCSQTLNHNVMYWYQQKSSQAPKLLFHYYDKDFNNEADTPDNFQSRRPNTSFCFLDIRSPGLGDTAMYLCATSRDRTGQHLYGYTFGSGTRLTVV.

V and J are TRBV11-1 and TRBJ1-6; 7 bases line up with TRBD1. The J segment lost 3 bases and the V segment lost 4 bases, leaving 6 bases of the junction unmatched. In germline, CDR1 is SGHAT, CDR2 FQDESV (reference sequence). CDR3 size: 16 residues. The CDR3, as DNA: TGTGCCAGCAGCTCGGGGGGACAGCTCTATAATTCACCCCTCCACTTT. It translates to CASSSGGQLYNSPLHF.

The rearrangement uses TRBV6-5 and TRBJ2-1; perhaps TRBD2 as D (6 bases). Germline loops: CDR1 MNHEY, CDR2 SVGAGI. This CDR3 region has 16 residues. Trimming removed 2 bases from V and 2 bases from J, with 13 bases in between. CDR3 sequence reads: CASSYGGGTPYNEQFF. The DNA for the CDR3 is TGTGCCAGCAGTTACGGTGGCGGGACCCCCTACAATGAGCAGTTCTTC.

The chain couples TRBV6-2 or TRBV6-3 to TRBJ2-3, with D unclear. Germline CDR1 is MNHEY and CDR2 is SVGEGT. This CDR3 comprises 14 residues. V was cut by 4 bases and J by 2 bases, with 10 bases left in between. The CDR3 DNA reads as TGTGCCAGCAGTTCCCCCTTTGTCACAGATACGCAGTATTTT. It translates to CASSSPFVTDTQYF.

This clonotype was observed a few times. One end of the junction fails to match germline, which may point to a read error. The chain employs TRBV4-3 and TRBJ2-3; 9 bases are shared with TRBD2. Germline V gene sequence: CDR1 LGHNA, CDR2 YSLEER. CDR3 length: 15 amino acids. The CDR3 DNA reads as TGTGCCAGCAGCCAGGGGCTAGCGGGGCCAGATACGCAGTATTTT. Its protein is CASSQGLAGPDTQYF.

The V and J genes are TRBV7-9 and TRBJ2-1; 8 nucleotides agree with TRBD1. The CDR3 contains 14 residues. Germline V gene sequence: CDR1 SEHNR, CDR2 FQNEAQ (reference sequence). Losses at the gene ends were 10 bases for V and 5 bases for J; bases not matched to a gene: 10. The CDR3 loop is CAKRTGFYDNEQFF. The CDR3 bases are TGTGCCAAGAGGACAGGGTTCTACGACAATGAGCAGTTCTTC.